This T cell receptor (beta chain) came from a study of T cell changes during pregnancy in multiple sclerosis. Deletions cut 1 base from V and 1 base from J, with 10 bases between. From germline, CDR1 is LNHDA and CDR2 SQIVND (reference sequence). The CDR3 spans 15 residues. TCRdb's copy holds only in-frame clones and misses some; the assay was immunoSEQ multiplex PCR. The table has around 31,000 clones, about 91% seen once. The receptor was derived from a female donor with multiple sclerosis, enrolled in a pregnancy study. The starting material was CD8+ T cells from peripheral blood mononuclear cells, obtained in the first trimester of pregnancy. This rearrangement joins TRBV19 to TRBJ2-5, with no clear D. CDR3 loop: CASSIGSSTQETQYF. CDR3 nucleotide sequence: TGTGCCAGTAGTATAGGTTCTAGTACCCAAGAGACCCAGTACTTC.